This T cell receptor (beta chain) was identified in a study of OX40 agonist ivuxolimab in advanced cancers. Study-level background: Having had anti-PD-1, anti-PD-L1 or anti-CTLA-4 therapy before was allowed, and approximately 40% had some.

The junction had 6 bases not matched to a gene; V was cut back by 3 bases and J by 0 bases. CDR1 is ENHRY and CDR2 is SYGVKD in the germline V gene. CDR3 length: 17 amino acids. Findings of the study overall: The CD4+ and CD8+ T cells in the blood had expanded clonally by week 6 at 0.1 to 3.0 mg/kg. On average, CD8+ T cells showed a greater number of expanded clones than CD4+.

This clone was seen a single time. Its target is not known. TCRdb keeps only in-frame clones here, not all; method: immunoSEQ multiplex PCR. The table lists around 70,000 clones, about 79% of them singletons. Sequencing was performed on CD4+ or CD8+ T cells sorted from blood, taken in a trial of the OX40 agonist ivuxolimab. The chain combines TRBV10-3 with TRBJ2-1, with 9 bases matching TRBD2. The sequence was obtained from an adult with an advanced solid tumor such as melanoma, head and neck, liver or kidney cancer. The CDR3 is CAISDRGRGGSYNEQFF. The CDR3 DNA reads TGTGCCATCAGTGATAGAGGGCGGGGGGGCTCCTACAATGAGCAGTTCTTC.